This T cell receptor (beta chain) originates from a study of blood T cell repertoires in COVID-19. Whole-study context: Italy, Spain and the United States were the sources of the convalescent and acute COVID-19 samples. From T cells, B-cell-depleted T cells, or PBMCs came the material, which was cDNA or gDNA.

Original methodology: Nucleated cell number was recorded as an estimate derived from reference gene primer amplification. Profiling relied on immunoSEQ multiplex PCR, and the TCRdb table lists in-frame clones only, not all of them. V, J and clone size were drawn from that table, and D and trimming were deduced from the DNA. The data show around 100,000 clones, with 87% seen just once and around 20% held by the top ten. Germline CDR1 is SGDLS and CDR2 is YYNGEE. V shed 3 bases, J shed 10 bases, and the junction held 10 bases outside the gene matches. CDR3 length: 15 residues. The rearrangement uses TRBV9 and TRBJ1-6; 7 bases line up with TRBD1. The receptor's source is a human donor in a cohort sampled during active COVID-19. The sequencing sample was made of peripheral blood. CDR3 coding DNA: TGTGCCAGCAGCGACTCAGGGGGAGGCGACTCACCCCTCCACTTT. It yields the protein CASSDSGGGDSPLHF. Together with reference TRBV9 and TRBJ1-6, the CDR3 gives the full variable domain: DSGVTQTPKHLITATGQRVTLRCSPRSGDLSVYWYQQSLDQGLQFLIQYYNGEERAKGNILERFSAQQFPDLHSELNLSSLELGDSALYFCASSDSGGGDSPLHFGNGTRLTVT.